Included here is one T cell receptor (beta chain) sequence, with context. Its antigen remains unknown. The V gene's germline CDR1 is LGHNA and CDR2 YSLEER. Unmatched junction bases numbered 19, after V lost 3 bases and J lost 8 bases. The CDR3 length is 18 residues. All donors participated as healthy donors of bone marrow. This entry is derived from a study of cytomegalovirus exposure and HLA in healthy donors. Study details: For the approximately 400 genotyped donors, approximately 83% fell within the Caucasian-associated ancestry cluster. Findings of the study overall: Researchers had no immune exposure information except CMV serostatus available.

PCR was performed using 60 Vbeta and 13 Jbeta primers. Profiled with immunoSEQ multiplex PCR; TCRdb holds only in-frame clones, not every one. The sample consists of roughly 180,000 clones, 75% to 85% of them appearing once. The chain links TRBV4-3 to TRBJ1-3, with 7 bases lining up with TRBD1. The clonotype comes from a man younger than 35 in good health and CMV-seronegative. The specimen was PBMCs. The CDR3 DNA follows: TGCGCCAGCAGCCAGGCTCTTGACAGGGACGGAGGTTGGGACACCATATATTTT. As protein: CASSQALDRDGGWDTIYF.